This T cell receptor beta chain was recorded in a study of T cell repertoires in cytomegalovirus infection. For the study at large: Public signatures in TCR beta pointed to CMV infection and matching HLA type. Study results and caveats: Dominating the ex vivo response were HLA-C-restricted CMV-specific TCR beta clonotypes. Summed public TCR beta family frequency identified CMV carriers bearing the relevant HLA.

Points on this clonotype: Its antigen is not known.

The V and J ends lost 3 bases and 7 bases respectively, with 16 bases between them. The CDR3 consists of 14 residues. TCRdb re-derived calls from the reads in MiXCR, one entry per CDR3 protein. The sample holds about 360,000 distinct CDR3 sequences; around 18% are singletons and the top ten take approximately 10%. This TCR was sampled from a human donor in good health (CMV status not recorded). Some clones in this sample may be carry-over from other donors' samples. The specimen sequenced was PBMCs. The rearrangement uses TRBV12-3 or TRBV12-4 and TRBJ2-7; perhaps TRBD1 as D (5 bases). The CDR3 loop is CASSLGNQGWEQYF. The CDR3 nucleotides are TGTGCCAGCAGTTTGGGGAACCAGGGCTGGGAGCAGTACTTC.